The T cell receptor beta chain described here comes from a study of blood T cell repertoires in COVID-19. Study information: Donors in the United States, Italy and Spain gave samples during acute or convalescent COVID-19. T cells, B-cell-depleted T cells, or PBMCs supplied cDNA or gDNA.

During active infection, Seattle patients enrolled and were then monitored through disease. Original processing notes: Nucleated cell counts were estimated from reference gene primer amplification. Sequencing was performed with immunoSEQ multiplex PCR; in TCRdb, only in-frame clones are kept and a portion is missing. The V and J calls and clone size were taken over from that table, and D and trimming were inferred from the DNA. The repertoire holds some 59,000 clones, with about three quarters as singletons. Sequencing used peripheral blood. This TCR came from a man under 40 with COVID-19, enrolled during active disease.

CDR3: CASSPRVAGGKETQYF. In DNA, the CDR3 is TGTGCCAGCAGCCCCCGAGTAGCGGGGGGGAAAGAGACCCAGTACTTC. V is TRBV11-2 and J is TRBJ2-5; TRBD2 matches at 11 bases. CDR3 length: 16 amino acids. Losses at the gene ends were 5 bases for V and 3 bases for J; bases not matched to a gene: 8. The germline V gene has CDR1 SGHAT and CDR2 FQNNGV.